The clone carrying this TCR beta chain showed up just a few times. The source of the sample is a study of response to subunit inactivated influenza vaccine. CDR1 and CDR2 from the germline V gene are KGHSY and FQNENV. V gave up 0 bases and J gave up 4 bases, with 13 bases separating them. CDR3 size: 15 residues. TCRdb fed the RT-PCR reads into MiXCR, producing one record per CDR3 protein. The sample lists hundreds of thousands of distinct CDR3 sequences; around 8% were seen once. The sample here was PBMCs from blood, taken roughly 24 months after vaccination. J is TRBJ2-7 and V is TRBV16, with a possible D match to TRBD2 (5 bases). This TCR was sampled from a man aged 50 to 69 who received an inactivated influenza vaccine. The CDR3 region is CASSQSARAFYEQYF. Here the CDR3 DNA reads TGTGCCAGCAGCCAATCCGCGAGGGCCTTTTACGAGCAGTACTTC.